This TCR beta chain was recorded in a study of shared T cell receptors in the human thymus. TCRdb keeps only in-frame clones here, not all; method: immunoSEQ multiplex PCR. This sample has about 660,000 clones, with over 75% found just once. CDR3 size: 14 residues. Looked up from germline, CDR1 is MNHEY and CDR2 is SVGAGI. V lost 6 bases and J lost 5, with 16 bases in between. This sample was shared with a second study, whose subject was human thymus T cells.

The sequenced material came from thymocytes. The TCR sequence derives from a boy younger than two with a congenital heart defect. This chain connects TRBV6-5 to TRBJ1-2, with TRBD1 as a possible D gene (6 bases). The DNA for the CDR3 is TGTGCCAGCAGACCCCCCACAGGGATTTATGGCTACACCTTC. Translated: CASRPPTGIYGYTF.